This T cell receptor beta chain was profiled in a study of CD4 T cells in relation to SARS-CoV-2 and coronaviruses. The overall study: After nine to eleven days of antigen culture, PBMC TCR beta CDR3s were sequenced.

The germline V gene encodes CDR1 SEHNR and CDR2 FQNEAQ (reference sequence). V was cut by 1 base and J by 7 bases, with 16 bases left in between. This CDR3 is 16 amino acids long. CD4+ T cells from unexposed donors were obtained before the COVID-19 pandemic (2011-2018). Isolation of CD4+ T cells took place after around 11 days in culture. Unexposed-donor CD4+ T cells were probed with SARS-CoV-2 S/N and four cold-coronavirus spikes, cells permitting. Study results and limitations: In roughly 60% of donors, memory CD4+ clonotypes crossrecognized SARS-CoV-2 and at least one common cold coronavirus spike.

Details on this clone: The target antigen is unknown.

Profiling relied on immunoSEQ multiplex PCR, and the TCRdb table lists in-frame clones only, not all of them. The data show roughly 16,000 clones, about 77% seen once. This receptor was taken from a human donor in good health. The specimen sequenced was CD4+ T cells from PBMCs, cultured in vitro. The chain recombines TRBV7-9 with TRBJ1-4; the D gene is possibly TRBD1 (6 bases). The CDR3 sequence is CASSLGQDLWSEKLFF. The CDR3 DNA sequence: TGTGCCAGCAGCTTAGGACAGGATCTTTGGAGTGAAAAACTGTTTTTT.